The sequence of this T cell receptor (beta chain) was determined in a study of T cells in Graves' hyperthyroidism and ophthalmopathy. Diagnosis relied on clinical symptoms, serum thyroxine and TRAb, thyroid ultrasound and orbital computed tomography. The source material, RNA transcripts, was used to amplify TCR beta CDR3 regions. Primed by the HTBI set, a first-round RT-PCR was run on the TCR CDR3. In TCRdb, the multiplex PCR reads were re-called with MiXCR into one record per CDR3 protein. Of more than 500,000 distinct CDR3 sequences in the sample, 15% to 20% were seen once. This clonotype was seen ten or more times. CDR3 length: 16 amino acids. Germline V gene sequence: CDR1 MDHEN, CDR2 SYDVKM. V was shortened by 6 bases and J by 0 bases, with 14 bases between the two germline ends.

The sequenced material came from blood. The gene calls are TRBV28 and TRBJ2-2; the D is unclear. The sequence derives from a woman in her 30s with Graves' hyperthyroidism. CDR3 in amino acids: CASSFPRSANTGELFF. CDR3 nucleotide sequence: TGTGCCAGCAGCTTCCCCCGAAGTGCGAACACCGGGGAGCTGTTTTTT.